Listed below are T cell receptor beta chains from one sample, sequenced in a study of T cells in Graves' hyperthyroidism and ophthalmopathy. TCRdb reprocessed the multiplex PCR reads with MiXCR, giving one entry per CDR3 protein. This sample has approximately 870,000 distinct CDR3 sequences; over 35% occur once, and the top ten carry around 9.3%. Input material: blood. All receptors come from a man younger than 35 with Graves' hyperthyroidism. Each CDR3 is given with its conserved first and last residue.

CDR3aa	v_gene	j_gene
CASSQTDGLYSPLHF	TRBV9	TRBJ1-6
CSARTRNTEKLFF	TRBV29-1	TRBJ1-4
CSARGDSDNYGYTF	TRBV20-1	TRBJ1-2
CSARVGGSNQPQHF	TRBV20-1	TRBJ1-5
CASSVGGGPGQGYSPLHF	TRBV9	TRBJ1-6
CASSLASATGNTEAFF	TRBV5-1	TRBJ1-1
CATSSLRTGHTF	TRBV15	TRBJ1-2
CSARAQETGWSTDTQYF	TRBV20-1	TRBJ2-3
CSVEDALNTEAFF	TRBV29-1	TRBJ1-1
CASSQSGHTEAFF	TRBV6-5	TRBJ1-1
CASTTRGGSAAQPQHF	TRBV19	TRBJ1-5
CASSVDSQETQYF	TRBV9	TRBJ2-5
CASSLEPRLAGRETQYF	TRBV7-8	TRBJ2-5
CASSRQGWAGELFF	TRBV19	TRBJ2-2
CASSFSTLHGYTF	TRBV12-3/TRBV12-4	TRBJ1-2
CASSSRGRANNSPLHF	TRBV7-2	TRBJ1-6
CSARTGGGGELFF	TRBV29-1	TRBJ2-2
CASSEADKYYGYTF	TRBV2	TRBJ1-2
CASSWPGLLSDEQYF	TRBV12-3/TRBV12-4	TRBJ2-7
CASSSIGRTYEQYF	TRBV6-5	TRBJ2-7
CASIPIAGEQETQYF	TRBV7-9	TRBJ2-5
CASSSNDQPQHF	TRBV5-6	TRBJ1-5
CASSLTVSGAGETQYF	TRBV5-1	TRBJ2-5
CSATRSGRGDEQYF	TRBV20-1	TRBJ2-7
CASSFGTSGLYNEQFF	TRBV7-9	TRBJ2-1
CASSIPNPNTGELFF	TRBV19	TRBJ2-2
CATSRGDIETQYF	TRBV15	TRBJ2-5
CSSIGRDLAEQETQYF	TRBV20-1	TRBJ2-5
CSARSGTDPGEQYF	TRBV20-1	TRBJ2-7
CASGQGSSSYEQYF	TRBV25-1	TRBJ2-7
CASSLTIGQRSGNTIYF	TRBV7-9	TRBJ1-3
CASSYPSGGMHEAFF	TRBV6-6	TRBJ1-1
CSLVQMNTEAFF	TRBV29-1	TRBJ1-1
CASSEGGAGTYEQYF	TRBV9	TRBJ2-7
CSARDPRESYEQYF	TRBV20-1	TRBJ2-7
CASSLRSFEQYF	TRBV7-9	TRBJ2-7
CASSLAGAGGAFF	TRBV5-1	TRBJ1-1
CSVNVRGEKLFF	TRBV29-1	TRBJ1-4
CASTLGGENQYF	TRBV6-6	TRBJ2-5
CASSYSRGEKLFF	TRBV6-5	TRBJ1-4
CAGSFGIAGARETQYF	TRBV7-9	TRBJ2-5
CASSYPGGDTGEPFF	TRBV19	TRBJ2-2
CASRDSRGTEAFF	TRBV19	TRBJ1-1
CASSFGGVEEKLFF	TRBV5-5	TRBJ1-4
CSARFRGANTGELFF	TRBV20-1	TRBJ2-2
CASSLRQVSEQYF	TRBV11-2	TRBJ2-7
CASSLQVHEQYF	TRBV11-3	TRBJ2-7
CASSLEAVDNSPLHF	TRBV5-1	TRBJ1-6
CASSPGDSGELFF	TRBV6-1	TRBJ2-2
CASSLSYPNTEAFF	TRBV5-5	TRBJ1-1
CASAGGPNTEAFF	TRBV19	TRBJ1-1
CASSESGRAYEQYF	TRBV2	TRBJ2-7
CASSTMGLDGYTF	TRBV5-5	TRBJ1-2
CATSRDLLVGAETQYF	TRBV15	TRBJ2-5
CASSGLRGPFYEQYF	TRBV9	TRBJ2-7
CSVGTSGREETQYF	TRBV20-1	TRBJ2-5
CASSFRGNVDEQYF	TRBV7-9	TRBJ2-7
CASSIRDWLNQETQYF	TRBV10-2	TRBJ2-5